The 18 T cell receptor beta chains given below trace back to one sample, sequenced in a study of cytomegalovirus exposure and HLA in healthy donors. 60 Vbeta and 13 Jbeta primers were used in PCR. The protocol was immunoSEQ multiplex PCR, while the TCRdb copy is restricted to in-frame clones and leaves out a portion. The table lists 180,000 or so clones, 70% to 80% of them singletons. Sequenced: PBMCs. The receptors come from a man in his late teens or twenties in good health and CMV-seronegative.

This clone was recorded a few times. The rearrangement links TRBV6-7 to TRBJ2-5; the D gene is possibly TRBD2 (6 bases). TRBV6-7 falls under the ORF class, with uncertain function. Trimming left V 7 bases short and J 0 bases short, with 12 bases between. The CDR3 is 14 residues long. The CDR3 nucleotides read TGTGCCAGCACCCCGGGGGTACACCAAGAGACCCAGTACTTC. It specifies CASTPGVHQETQYF.

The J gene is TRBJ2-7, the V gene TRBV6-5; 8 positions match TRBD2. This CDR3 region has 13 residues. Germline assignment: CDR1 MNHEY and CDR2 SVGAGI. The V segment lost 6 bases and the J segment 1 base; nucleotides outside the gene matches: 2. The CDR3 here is CASSLAGSYEQYF. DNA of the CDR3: TGTGCCAGCAGCTTAGCGGGGTCCTACGAGCAGTACTTC.

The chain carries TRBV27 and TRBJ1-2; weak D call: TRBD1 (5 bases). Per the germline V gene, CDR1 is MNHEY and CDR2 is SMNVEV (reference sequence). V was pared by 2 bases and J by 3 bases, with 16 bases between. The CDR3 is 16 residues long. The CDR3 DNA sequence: TGTGCCAGCAGTTTAAATTCGGGGGGAACCGACTATGGCTACACCTTC. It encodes CASSLNSGGTDYGYTF.

The DNA for the CDR3 is TGTGCCAGCAGCTTAACTGGAGTACCTGGGTCCAGTGGCTACACCTTC. Residues: CASSLTGVPGSSGYTF. This chain uses TRBV7-3 with TRBJ1-2; D is ambiguous. The CDR3 sequence is 16 residues long. Germline values: CDR1 SGHTA, CDR2 FQGTGA. Trimming removed 0 bases from V and 7 bases from J, with 18 bases in between.

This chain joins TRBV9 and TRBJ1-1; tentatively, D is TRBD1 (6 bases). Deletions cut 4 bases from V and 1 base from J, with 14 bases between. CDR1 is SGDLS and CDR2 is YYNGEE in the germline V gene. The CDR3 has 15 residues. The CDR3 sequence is CASSPRQASNTEAFF. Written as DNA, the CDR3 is TGTGCCAGCAGCCCCCGACAGGCCTCGAACACTGAAGCTTTCTTT.

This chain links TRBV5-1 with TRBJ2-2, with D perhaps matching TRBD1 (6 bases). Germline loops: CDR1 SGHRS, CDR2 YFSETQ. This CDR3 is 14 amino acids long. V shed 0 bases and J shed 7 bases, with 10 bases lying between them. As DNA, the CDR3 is TGCGCCAGCAGCTTGGACAGGGCGGGCGGGGAGCTGTTTTTT. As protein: CASSLDRAGGELFF. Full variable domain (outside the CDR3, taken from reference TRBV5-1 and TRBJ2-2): KAGVTQTPRYLIKTRGQQVTLSCSPISGHRSVSWYQQTPGQGLQFLFEYFSETQRNKGNFPGRFSGRQFSNSRSEMNVSTLELGDSALYLCASSLDRAGGELFFGEGSRLTVL.

CDR3 bases: TGTGCCAGCAGCCCAGGAGGGACTAGTATGTTCCATGAGCAGTTCTTC. Protein product: CASSPGGTSMFHEQFF. The chain couples TRBV11-3 to TRBJ2-1, with TRBD2 matching 8 bases. The CDR3 covers 16 residues. Per germline, CDR1 SGHNT and CDR2 YENEEA. With 5 bases clipped from V and 8 bases from J, the junction kept 14 bases outside the gene matches.

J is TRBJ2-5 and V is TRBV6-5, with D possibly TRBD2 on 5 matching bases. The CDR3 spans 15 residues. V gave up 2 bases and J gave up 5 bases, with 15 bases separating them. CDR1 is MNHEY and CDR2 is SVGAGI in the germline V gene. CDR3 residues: CASSYRGPLGETQYF. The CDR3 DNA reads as TGTGCCAGCAGTTACCGCGGGCCCCTTGGTGAGACCCAGTACTTC.

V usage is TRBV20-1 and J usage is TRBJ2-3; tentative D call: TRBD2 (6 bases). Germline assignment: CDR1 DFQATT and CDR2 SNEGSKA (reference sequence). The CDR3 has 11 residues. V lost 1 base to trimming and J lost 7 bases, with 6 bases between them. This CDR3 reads CSARGTNTQYF. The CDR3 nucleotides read TGCAGTGCTAGAGGGACTAATACGCAGTATTTT.

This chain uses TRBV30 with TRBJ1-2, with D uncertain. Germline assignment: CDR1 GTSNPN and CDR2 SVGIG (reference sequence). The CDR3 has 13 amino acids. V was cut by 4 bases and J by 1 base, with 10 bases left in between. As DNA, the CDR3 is TGTGCCTGGATTCCTACTAGTAACTATGGCTACACCTTC. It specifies CAWIPTSNYGYTF.

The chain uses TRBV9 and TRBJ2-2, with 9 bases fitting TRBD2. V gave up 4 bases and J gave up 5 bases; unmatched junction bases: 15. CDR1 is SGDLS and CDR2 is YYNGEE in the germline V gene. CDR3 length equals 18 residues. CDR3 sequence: CASSISSSGKGSTGELFF. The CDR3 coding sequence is TGTGCCAGCAGCATAAGCTCTAGCGGGAAGGGGAGTACCGGGGAGCTGTTTTTT.

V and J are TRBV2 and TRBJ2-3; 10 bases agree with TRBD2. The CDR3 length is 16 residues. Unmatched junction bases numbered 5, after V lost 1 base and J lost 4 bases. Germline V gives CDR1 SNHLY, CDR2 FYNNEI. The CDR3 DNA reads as TGTGCCAGCAGTGAAGAACCTAGCGGGAGACCAGATACGCAGTATTTT. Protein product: CASSEEPSGRPDTQYF.

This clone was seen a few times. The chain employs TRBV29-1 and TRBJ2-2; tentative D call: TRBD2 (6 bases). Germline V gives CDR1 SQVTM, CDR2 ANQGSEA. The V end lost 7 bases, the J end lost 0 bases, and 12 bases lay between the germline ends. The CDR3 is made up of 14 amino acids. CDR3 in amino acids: CSAGRGTNTGELFF. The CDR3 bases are TGCAGCGCCGGGCGCGGGACGAACACCGGGGAGCTGTTTTTT.

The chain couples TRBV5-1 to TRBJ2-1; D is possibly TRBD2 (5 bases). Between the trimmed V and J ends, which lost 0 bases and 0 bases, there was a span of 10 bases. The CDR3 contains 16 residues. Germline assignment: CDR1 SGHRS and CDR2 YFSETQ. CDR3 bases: TGCGCCAGCAGCTTGGCTCGCACTAGCTCCTACAATGAGCAGTTCTTC. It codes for CASSLARTSSYNEQFF.

CDR3 region: CASSDSVPSRGYTF. The CDR3 bases are TGTGCCAGCAGTGACTCCGTCCCTAGTCGTGGCTACACCTTC. The chain combines TRBV6-4 with TRBJ1-2; D gene ambiguous. The germline V gene encodes CDR1 MRHNA and CDR2 SNTAGT. The ends were cut back, 0 bases at V and 7 bases at J, with 12 bases in the middle. The CDR3 consists of 14 residues.

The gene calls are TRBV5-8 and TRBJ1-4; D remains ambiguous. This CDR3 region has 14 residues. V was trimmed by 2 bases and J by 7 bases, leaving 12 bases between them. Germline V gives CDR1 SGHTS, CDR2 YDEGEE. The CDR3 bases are TGTGCCAGCAGCTTCTTTGGTGGGAGTGAAAAACTGTTTTTT. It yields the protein CASSFFGGSEKLFF.

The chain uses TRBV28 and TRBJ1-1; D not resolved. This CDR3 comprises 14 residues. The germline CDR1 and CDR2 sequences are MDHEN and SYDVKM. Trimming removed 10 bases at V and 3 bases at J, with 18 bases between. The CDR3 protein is CATTRGILHTEAFF. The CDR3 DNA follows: TGTGCCACCACACGCGGTATATTGCACACTGAAGCTTTCTTT.

The CDR3 protein is CASSFYLAGGLNEQYF. The CDR3 nucleotides read TGTGCCAGCAGCTTCTATCTAGCGGGGGGCCTCAACGAGCAGTACTTC. The chain links TRBV11-1 to TRBJ2-7; 11 bases match TRBD2. V lost 3 bases and J lost 5; bases outside the gene matches: 9. The CDR3 is 16 residues long. Germline V gene lookup returns CDR1 SGHAT and CDR2 FQDESV (reference sequence).